What follows are 32 T cell receptor beta chains derived from one specimen sequenced in a study of a mutant IDH1 vaccine in newly diagnosed glioma. Their antigens remain unidentified. Sequencing was performed with immunoSEQ multiplex PCR; in TCRdb, only in-frame clones are kept and a portion is missing. Here the sample spans about 52,000 clones, roughly nine tenths being singletons. Time point indicated: week 11, during vaccination. Vaccinated patients received 300 ug of mutant IDH1 20-mer peptide per dose, with topical imiquimod. Here the sequenced sample was PBMCs, taken from a glioma patient whose treatment included an IDH1 peptide vaccine. The receptor set was obtained from a man between 45 and 60 years old with glioma.

This clone was seen just once. This rearrangement joins TRBV27 to TRBJ1-1, with D maybe TRBD1 (6 bases). The length of the CDR3 is 14 residues. Germline V gives CDR1 MNHEY, CDR2 SMNVEV (reference sequence). Deletions cut 5 bases from V and 5 bases from J, with 15 bases between. CDR3 in DNA: TGTGCCAGCAGTATAGGGGGGCGGTGGACTGAAGCTTTCTTT. Its translation is CASSIGGRWTEAFF.

CDR3 DNA sequence: TGCGCCAGCAGCTTGTCAGGCTACAATGAGCAGTTCTTC. Amino acids: CASSLSGYNEQFF. V gene TRBV5-1 combines with J gene TRBJ2-1; D is unclear. The CDR3 has 13 residues. V was cut by 1 base and J by 3 bases, with 5 bases left in between. Looked up from germline, CDR1 is SGHRS and CDR2 is YFSETQ. The full variable domain, rest sourced from reference TRBV5-1 and TRBJ2-1, is KAGVTQTPRYLIKTRGQQVTLSCSPISGHRSVSWYQQTPGQGLQFLFEYFSETQRNKGNFPGRFSGRQFSNSRSEMNVSTLELGDSALYLCASSLSGYNEQFFGPGTRLTVL.

J is TRBJ2-1 and V is TRBV12-5; D is perhaps TRBD2 (5 bases). The CDR3 has 12 amino acids. Trimming removed 1 base from V and 10 bases from J, with 8 bases in between. Germline V CDR1 and CDR2: LGHNT, FRNRAP. CDR3 amino acids: CASGLGRAEQFF. CDR3 nucleotides: TGTGCTAGTGGTTTGGGGCGGGCCGAGCAGTTCTTC.

The CDR3 sequence: CASSVDGRTNTGELFF. The CDR3, as DNA: TGTGCCAGCAGCGTAGACGGACGGACGAACACCGGGGAGCTGTTTTTT. The chain joins TRBV9 to TRBJ2-2, with D hard to call. The CDR3 contains 16 residues. V dropped 0 bases and J dropped 0 bases, with 9 bases sitting between them. The germline gives CDR1 SGDLS, CDR2 YYNGEE. Full variable domain (missing parts from reference TRBV9 and TRBJ2-2): DSGVTQTPKHLITATGQRVTLRCSPRSGDLSVYWYQQSLDQGLQFLIQYYNGEERAKGNILERFSAQQFPDLHSELNLSSLELGDSALYFCASSVDGRTNTGELFFGEGSRLTVL.

This chain's CDR3 is CASSQAPPGGGTGELFF. The CDR3 DNA sequence: TGCGCCAGCAGCCAAGCTCCCCCGGGGGGAGGTACCGGGGAGCTGTTTTTT. The chain couples TRBV4-1 to TRBJ2-2; 7 bases agree with TRBD2. The junction had 10 bases not matched to a gene; V was cut back by 1 base and J by 5 bases. The CDR3 has 17 residues. In germline, CDR1 is MGHRA, CDR2 YSYEKL.

CDR3 residues: CAWKSLGGGTDTQYF. CDR3 coding DNA: TGTGCCTGGAAGAGTCTAGGAGGGGGCACAGATACGCAGTATTTT. The chain combines TRBV30 with TRBJ2-3; possible D gene TRBD2, 6 bases. V gave up 4 bases and J gave up 1 base, with 15 bases separating them. Germline V CDR1 and CDR2: GTSNPN, SVGIG (reference sequence). The CDR3 sequence is 15 residues long.

This clone has a single count. V usage is TRBV27 and J usage is TRBJ1-1; D remains ambiguous. Trimming cost V 6 bases and J 4 bases, with 12 bases left between them. CDR1 MNHEY and CDR2 SMNVEV come from the germline V gene (reference sequence). This CDR3 is 13 amino acids long. The CDR3 sequence is CASRSPVGTEAFF. CDR3 DNA sequence: TGTGCCAGCAGGAGTCCGGTGGGCACTGAAGCTTTCTTT.

This clone was seen a single time. V gene TRBV11-3 combines with J gene TRBJ1-5; D is ambiguous. This CDR3 comprises 13 residues. Germline V lookup: CDR1 SGHNT, CDR2 YENEEA. V was clipped by 5 bases and J by 0 bases, with 5 bases between them. CDR3 in DNA: TGTGCCAGCAGCGAAAATAGCAATCAGCCCCAGCATTTT. Amino acid sequence: CASSENSNQPQHF. The variable domain in full, with the rest retrieved from reference TRBV11-3 and TRBJ1-5, is EAGVVQSPRYKIIEKKQPVAFWCNPISGHNTLYWYLQNLGQGPELLIRYENEEAVDDSQLPKDRFSAERLKGVDSTLKIQPAELGDSAVYLCASSENSNQPQHFGDGTRLSIL.

The chain couples TRBV28 to TRBJ2-7; TRBD1 agrees at 10 bases. Germline trimming cut 6 bases from V and 1 base from J; bases unmatched to any gene: 6. Germline CDR1 reads MDHEN; CDR2 reads SYDVKM. The CDR3 covers 15 residues. CDR3 sequence reads: CASRTGGAPSYEQYF. The CDR3 nucleotides are TGTGCCAGCAGGACAGGGGGCGCCCCTTCCTACGAGCAGTACTTC.

The chain links TRBV9 to TRBJ1-1, with 9 positions matching TRBD1. The CDR3 has 15 amino acids. After removal of 2 bases from V and 7 bases from J, the junction contained 9 bases not matched to a gene. Germline CDR1 reads SGDLS; CDR2 reads YYNGEE. CDR3 residues: CASSVRQGDGSEAFF. The CDR3 DNA reads TGTGCCAGCAGCGTCCGACAGGGGGATGGTAGTGAAGCTTTCTTT.

V gene TRBV7-6 combines with J gene TRBJ2-7, with 8 bases that match TRBD2. After removal of 1 base from V and 3 bases from J, the junction contained 8 bases not matched to a gene. This CDR3 comprises 16 residues. Germline CDR1 and CDR2: SGHVS and FNYEAQ. CDR3 amino acids: CASSLVARGALYEQYF. CDR3 bases: TGTGCCAGCAGCTTAGTGGCGCGGGGGGCTCTCTACGAGCAGTACTTC.

The gene calls are TRBV2 and TRBJ1-5; TRBD1 agrees at 9 bases. CDR3 length equals 15 residues. V dropped 4 bases and J dropped 7; count of bases not matched to a gene: 8. Germline assignment: CDR1 SNHLY and CDR2 FYNNEI. The CDR3 sequence: CASSVLGQGGQPQHF. CDR3 DNA: TGTGCCAGCAGTGTTCTGGGACAGGGTGGCCAGCCCCAGCATTTT.

V usage is TRBV9 and J usage is TRBJ2-2; D is undetermined. Germline CDR1 is SGDLS and CDR2 is YYNGEE. Between the trimmed V and J ends, which lost 0 bases and 6 bases, there was a span of 12 bases. The CDR3 length is 15 residues. The CDR3 nucleotides read TGTGCCAGCAGCGTAGGGTCAGGAAATGCCGGGGAGCTGTTTTTT. Protein sequence: CASSVGSGNAGELFF.

The rearrangement joins TRBV5-1 to TRBJ2-3, with 11 bases fitting TRBD2. J lost 6 bases, V lost 8 bases, and 8 bases had no gene match. CDR3 length equals 14 residues. The germline V gene encodes CDR1 SGHRS and CDR2 YFSETQ. CDR3 amino acids: CASKLAGARDTQYF. The CDR3 bases are TGCGCCAGTAAACTAGCGGGAGCCAGGGATACGCAGTATTTT. Together with reference TRBV5-1 and TRBJ2-3, the CDR3 gives the full variable domain: KAGVTQTPRYLIKTRGQQVTLSCSPISGHRSVSWYQQTPGQGLQFLFEYFSETQRNKGNFPGRFSGRQFSNSRSEMNVSTLELGDSALYLCASKLAGARDTQYFGPGTRLTVL.

V gene TRBV27 combines with J gene TRBJ2-3, with D possibly matching TRBD2 (7 bases). V was pared by 4 bases and J by 2 bases, with 13 bases between. Germline V lookup: CDR1 MNHEY, CDR2 SMNVEV (reference sequence). This CDR3 is 15 amino acids long. CDR3 DNA: TGTGCCAGCAGTTGGGCCGGGGGGCTCACAGATACGCAGTATTTT. Its protein product is CASSWAGGLTDTQYF.

For the CDR3, the DNA is TGTGCCAGCAGCGTAGAAGGGGCAGCCAATCAGCCCCAGCATTTT. It encodes CASSVEGAANQPQHF. The rearrangement links TRBV9 to TRBJ1-5, with D maybe TRBD1 (5 bases). Germline CDR1 is SGDLS and CDR2 is YYNGEE. The CDR3 contains 15 residues. Trimming pared 0 bases from V and 3 bases from J, leaving 10 bases between.

CDR3 bases: TGCGCCAGCACCCTACGGACAGGGGGCTACGAGCAGTACTTC. Encoded protein: CASTLRTGGYEQYF. The rearrangement uses TRBV5-1 and TRBJ2-7, with 10 bases lining up with TRBD1. This CDR3 is built from 14 residues. J was trimmed by 3 bases and V by 6 bases; bases with no gene match: 6. Germline values: CDR1 SGHRS, CDR2 YFSETQ.

This clone was observed a handful of times. The J gene is TRBJ1-1, the V gene TRBV15; D gene uncertain. Germline CDR1 and CDR2: LNHNV and YYDKDF (reference sequence). This CDR3 comprises 15 residues. V lost 4 bases and J lost 3, with 15 bases in between. CDR3 residues: CATSTPGRRDTEAFF. The CDR3 DNA reads as TGTGCCACCAGCACCCCAGGTCGGCGCGACACTGAAGCTTTCTTT.

The rearrangement links TRBV7-9 to TRBJ2-7, with D possibly being TRBD1 or TRBD2 (5 bases each). With 4 bases removed from V and 4 bases from J, the gap between germline ends came to 14 bases. Germline-derived CDR1 and CDR2 are SEHNR and FQNEAQ (reference sequence). The CDR3 is made up of 14 amino acids. In nucleotides, the CDR3 is TGTGCCAGCAGCTCTACAGGACTCCAATACGAGCAGTACTTC. As protein: CASSSTGLQYEQYF. The variable domain in full, completed from reference TRBV7-9 and TRBJ2-7, reads DTGVSQNPRHKITKRGQNVTFRCDPISEHNRLYWYRQTLGQGPEFLTYFQNEAQLEKSRLLSDRFSAERPKGSFSTLEIQRTEQGDSAMYLCASSSTGLQYEQYFGPGTRLTVT.

This chain connects TRBV5-5 to TRBJ1-2; 9 nucleotides agree with TRBD1. CDR1 and CDR2 from the germline V gene are SGHKS and YYEKEE (reference sequence). The CDR3 extends over 15 amino acids. V lost 0 bases to trimming and J lost 7 bases; unmatched junction nucleotides: 7. The CDR3 bases are TGTGCCAGCAGCTTGGGCCGGGACAGGGCTTCTGGCTACACCTTC. This translates into CASSLGRDRASGYTF.

This chain uses TRBV7-9 with TRBJ2-7, with 11 bases that match TRBD1. Germline assignment: CDR1 SEHNR and CDR2 FQNEAQ (reference sequence). After removal of 5 bases from V and 2 bases from J, the junction contained 14 bases not matched to a gene. The CDR3 has 18 residues. The CDR3 DNA follows: TGTGCCAGCAGCCCGATTCGTTCGGACAGGGGGCGCACCTACGAGCAGTACTTC. This codes for CASSPIRSDRGRTYEQYF.

The chain uses TRBV11-3 and TRBJ2-2; the D gene could be TRBD1 or TRBD2 (5 bases each). V was cut by 1 base and J by 0 bases, with 15 bases left in between. This CDR3 region has 18 residues. From germline, CDR1 is SGHNT and CDR2 YENEEA. This CDR3 is CASSLGRFRGANTGELFF. The CDR3 DNA reads as TGTGCCAGCAGCTTAGGCAGGTTTCGGGGCGCGAACACCGGGGAGCTGTTTTTT.

Only one count was recorded for this clone. The chain links TRBV4-1 to TRBJ1-1; TRBD1 might be the D (6 bases). Trimming took off 3 bases at V and 1 base at J, with 12 bases between the two ends. Looked up from germline, CDR1 is MGHRA and CDR2 is YSYEKL. This CDR3 contains 15 residues. CDR3 sequence reads: CASSHTGSKNTEAFF. The CDR3 DNA follows: TGCGCCAGCAGCCATACAGGGTCCAAGAACACTGAAGCTTTCTTT.

As concerns this clone: This could be a read error, since a much larger clone is one nucleotide away. This chain links TRBV7-9 with TRBJ1-1; D remains ambiguous. The V and J ends lost 3 bases and 1 base respectively, with 3 bases between them. Germline CDR1 is SEHNR and CDR2 is FQNEAQ (reference sequence). The CDR3 runs 12 residues. CDR3 nucleotide sequence: TGTGCCAGCAGCTTTGGGAACACTGAAGCTTTCTTT. Protein sequence: CASSFGNTEAFF.

The chain links TRBV30 to TRBJ1-1; no clear D gene. There are 13 residues in the CDR3. The germline V and J ends were trimmed by 0 bases and 0 bases, with 5 bases remaining between them. Germline lookup yields CDR1 GTSNPN and CDR2 SVGIG (reference sequence). The CDR3 loop reads CAWSVNVNTEAFF. The DNA of the CDR3 is TGTGCCTGGAGTGTAAACGTGAACACTGAAGCTTTCTTT.

The rearrangement uses TRBV5-1 and TRBJ2-3; D gene uncertain. The CDR3 has 15 residues. V lost 5 bases to trimming and J lost 4 bases, with 17 bases between them. The germline V gene has CDR1 SGHRS and CDR2 YFSETQ. The CDR3 bases are TGCGCCAGCAGTTATAGCATGGGGTTTTCAGATACGCAGTATTTT. Translation gives CASSYSMGFSDTQYF.

The chain carries TRBV5-4 and TRBJ2-6; 7 positions agree with TRBD1. J was trimmed by 1 base and V by 3 bases; bases with no gene match: 4. The CDR3 sequence is 16 residues long. The V gene's germline CDR1 is SGHNT and CDR2 YYREEE (reference sequence). The CDR3 is CASSSLGQSGANVLTF. CDR3 DNA: TGTGCCAGCAGCTCCCTGGGACAGTCTGGGGCCAACGTCCTGACTTTC. Together with reference TRBV5-4 and TRBJ2-6, the CDR3 gives the full variable domain: ETGVTQSPTHLIKTRGQQVTLRCSSQSGHNTVSWYQQALGQGPQFIFQYYREEENGRGNFPPRFSGLQFPNYSSELNVNALELDDSALYLCASSSLGQSGANVLTFGAGSRLTVL.

The V call is TRBV25-1, the J call TRBJ2-7; the D gene is possibly TRBD1 (5 bases). Trimming took 1 base from V and 7 from J, leaving 11 bases between them. The CDR3 has 13 residues. CDR1 is MGHDK, CDR2 SYGVNS, per germline. CDR3 region: CASSESPGREQYF. In DNA form, the CDR3 reads TGTGCCAGCAGTGAATCCCCAGGGCGAGAGCAGTACTTC.

The V call is TRBV2, the J call TRBJ1-4; D gene uncertain. The CDR3 spans 13 residues. Trimming took off 5 bases at V and 1 base at J, with 5 bases between the two ends. The germline CDR1 and CDR2 sequences are SNHLY and FYNNEI. This CDR3 is CASSRETNEKLFF. The CDR3 DNA follows: TGTGCCAGCAGTCGGGAAACTAATGAAAAACTGTTTTTT.

This clone is large. At one boundary the junction diverges from the germline segment, which might be a read error. The genes are TRBV27 and TRBJ2-1, with TRBD2 matching over 9 bases. The CDR3 has 13 amino acids. Germline V gives CDR1 MNHEY, CDR2 SMNVEV (reference sequence). This CDR3 reads CASTQFAGGPMIF. The DNA of the CDR3 is TGTGCCAGCACCCAATTTGCGGGAGGGCCAATGATCTTC.

J is TRBJ1-1 and V is TRBV27; D may be TRBD1 (6 bases). The CDR3 runs to 13 residues. CDR1 and CDR2 (germline): MNHEY, SMNVEV (reference sequence). V was pared by 6 bases and J by 7 bases, with 15 bases between. CDR3 nucleotides: TGTGCCAGCAGGCAACACTACAGGGATGAAGCTTTCTTT. Translating it yields CASRQHYRDEAFF.

Only a few counts were recorded for this clone. V and J are TRBV5-1 and TRBJ1-1; D not resolved. The CDR3 runs 13 residues. The germline V and J ends were trimmed by 1 base and 3 bases, with 7 bases remaining between them. Germline V gene lookup returns CDR1 SGHRS and CDR2 YFSETQ. CDR3 sequence (DNA): TGCGCCAGCAGCTTGATGCGGGACACTGAAGCTTTCTTT. This sequence encodes CASSLMRDTEAFF.